The rows below give T cell receptor beta chains drawn from one sample of a study of blood T cell repertoires in COVID-19. TCRdb keeps only in-frame clones here, not all; method: immunoSEQ multiplex PCR. The sample lists fewer than 50,000 clones; roughly three quarters were seen once. The sample comprised peripheral blood. The receptors derive from a man older than 75 with acute or convalescent COVID-19. The CDR3 runs from the conserved cysteine through the conserved F or W.

>TRBJ2-7|TRBV7-3|15
CASSFGGGSPYEQYF
>TRBJ1-3|TRBV6-5|14
CASTRTNSGNTIYF
>TRBJ1-1|TRBV28|13
CASSFARNTEAFF
>TRBJ1-1|TRBV5-1|16
CASSLESGIMNTEAFF
>TRBJ2-5|TRBV5-4|15
CASSLAGGEQETQYF
>TRBJ2-2|TRBV3-1/TRBV3-2|16
CASNPASGGATGELFF
>TRBJ2-2|TRBV5-1|15
CASSLGAIVAGELFF
>TRBJ1-2|TRBV5-6|14
CASSFVRGSNGYTF
>TRBJ1-1|TRBV18|14
CASSLNRGPTEAFF
>TRBJ2-7|TRBV27|16
CASSLRGGTSVDEQYF
>TRBJ1-1|TRBV7-2|17
CASSFMVGGRANTEAFF
>TRBJ2-3|TRBV6-5|14
CASSARGSTDTQYF
>TRBJ2-2|TRBV5-1|15
CASSLFRSGTGELFF
>TRBJ1-2|TRBV27|15
CASSLVPQKPYGYTF
>TRBJ2-3|TRBV7-9|16
CASSYQRGGLTDTQYF
>TRBJ1-6|TRBV28|17
CASSLWEGRIDNSPLHF
>TRBJ2-7|TRBV6-5|15
CASSPGTSGIYEQYF
>TRBJ2-2|TRBV11-2|16
CASSHPGGSNTGELFF
>TRBJ2-2|TRBV7-2|15
CASSRDVMNTGELFF
>TRBJ2-5|TRBV7-6|14
CASSMGHQSLNQYF
>TRBJ2-5|TRBV19|15
CASSMSNRGQETQYF
>TRBJ2-5|TRBV5-1|16
CASSPTKGGGAETQYF
>TRBJ2-3|TRBV7-2|17
CASSSRGGREVTDTQYF
>TRBJ1-6|TRBV2|15
CASSVAAGSSSPLHF
>TRBJ2-5|TRBV6-4|13
CASSGGPGETQYF
>TRBJ1-5|TRBV19|15
CASSISIQGSQPQHF
>TRBJ2-1|TRBV7-2|17
CASSDFGAQGSYNEQFF
>TRBJ1-4|TRBV2|14
CASSGQGFGEKLFF
>TRBJ1-1|TRBV4-1|18
CASSLAVPGQGPNTEAFF
>TRBJ2-2|TRBV6-5|15
CASRRGGAYTGELFF
>TRBJ1-1|TRBV6-5|15
CASSPRDRGNTEAFF
>TRBJ2-2|TRBV7-9|15
CASSLRRADTGELFF
>TRBJ1-2|TRBV24-1|14
CATSDLGTEYGYTF
>TRBJ1-1|TRBV29-1|14
CSVQGGTGATEAFF
>TRBJ2-1|TRBV7-9|16
CASSLGGTLLYNEQFF
>TRBJ1-4|TRBV6-5|14
CASSYTQGGRELFF
>TRBJ1-1|TRBV5-1|15
CASSLGHGTNTEAFF
>TRBJ2-1|TRBV7-8|15
CASSPGPAGGGEQFF
>TRBJ2-7|TRBV12-3/TRBV12-4|12
CASRQGAYEQYF
>TRBJ1-2|TRBV18|17
CASSPPAGAFLNYGYTF
>TRBJ2-2|TRBV6-5|14
CATIRGGRTGELFF
>TRBJ2-6|TRBV19|14
CASSQGYGANVLTF
>TRBJ1-4|TRBV7-2|16
CASSQYPGHQNEKLFF
>TRBJ2-7|TRBV2|13
CASSETARGEQYF
>TRBJ1-2|TRBV7-3|13
CASSRPGGTGYTF
>TRBJ1-5|TRBV28|14
CASSSGTDNQPQHF
>TRBJ1-6|TRBV27|15
CASSVDRGLNSPLHF
>TRBJ2-7|TRBV7-6|16
CASSLGSGGVTYEQYF
>TRBJ2-1|TRBV3-1/TRBV3-2|17
CASSAYHRGITYNEQFF
>TRBJ1-1|TRBV12-3/TRBV12-4|12
CASSLLQLEAFF
>TRBJ1-5|TRBV6-1|14
CASSDGRGNQPQHF
>TRBJ2-1|TRBV11-2|15
CASSLASLPYNEQFF
>TRBJ1-5|TRBV30|13
CACQGSGNQPQHF
>TRBJ2-1|TRBV11-3|15
CASSLVAGAYNEQFF